Listed below are T cell receptor beta chains from one sample, sequenced in a study of post-analysis software for immune sequencing data. TCRdb redid the calling of the PCR reads with MiXCR, one entry per CDR3 protein. This sample has around 700,000 distinct CDR3 sequences, with approximately 60% found just once. Sequencing was performed on blood. The receptors originated from a girl between 2 and 10 years old with multiple sclerosis. Each CDR3 is given with its conserved first and last residue. A D gene is named only where the DNA matches it firmly. Not all rows give a size; the values are once, few, many and, for expanded clones, a class.

J,size,D,V,DNA,CDR3
TRBJ1-2,few,.,TRBV3-1,TGTGCCAGCGCCTCAGGGCAGGGGAGCGGTGGCTACACCTTC,CASASGQGSGGYTF
TRBJ1-1,.,.,TRBV4-2,TGTGCCAGCAGCCAAGATCGGGCCGGGGGGACTGAAGCTTTCTTT,CASSQDRAGGTEAFF
TRBJ2-1,.,.,TRBV20-1,TGCAGTGCTGAAGACGACAGTGGATACAATGGGCAGTTCTTC,CSAEDDSGYNGQFF
TRBJ2-1,.,TRBD2,TRBV10-3,TGTGCCATCAGTGATTCAGCGGGGGGGAGTAATGAGCAGTTCTTC,CAISDSAGGSNEQFF
TRBJ1-1,.,.,TRBV5-1,TGCGCCAGCAGCTTGGGGTTGGGGGGCCTGAACACTGAAGCTTTCTTT,CASSLGLGGLNTEAFF
TRBJ2-7,.,.,TRBV2,TGTGCCAGCAACCTAAACCGGGATGGTGGCTACGAGCAGTACTTC,CASNLNRDGGYEQYF
TRBJ2-1,.,TRBD2,TRBV7-6,TGTGCCAGCAGCTTACTAGCGGGAGCCCCAGGGAGCTACAATGAGCAGTTCTTC,CASSLLAGAPGSYNEQFF
TRBJ2-5,few,.,TRBV6-5,TGTGCCAGCAGTTATGCTGTCAGGGTCCCCCAAGAGACCCAGTACTTC,CASSYAVRVPQETQYF
TRBJ2-5,few,TRBD1,TRBV6-5,TGTGCCAGCAGTTACTCGACCGGGGACAGTCAAGAGACCCAGTACTTC,CASSYSTGDSQETQYF
TRBJ2-5,.,.,TRBV12-3/TRBV12-4,TGTGCCAGCAGCCTCGGGACTCCGACTGAGACCCAGTACTTC,CASSLGTPTETQYF
TRBJ2-7,many,.,TRBV2,TGTGCCAGCAGTGCTGGCTCCTACGAGCAGTACTTC,CASSAGSYEQYF
TRBJ2-1,.,.,TRBV29-1,TGCAGCGTCGTGAAACAGGGAAATGTGGGGTCCTACAATGAGCAGTTCTTC,CSVVKQGNVGSYNEQFF
TRBJ2-7,.,TRBD2,TRBV9,TGTGCCAGCAGTGAAACTAGCGAGCCCTACGAGCAGTACTTC,CASSETSEPYEQYF
TRBJ1-4,.,TRBD1,TRBV5-1,TGCGCCAGCAGCTTGGTTACAGGGGGAACTAATGAAGAACTGTTTTTT,CASSLVTGGTNEELFF
TRBJ2-5,.,.,TRBV6-1,TGTGCCAGCAGGCGGGCTTTGTGGGAAGAAGAGACCCAGTACTTC,CASRRALWEEETQYF
TRBJ2-1,.,.,TRBV3-1,TGTGCCAGCAGCTGGGGCGTCGGCGGAATGACCTACAATGAGCAGTTCTTC,CASSWGVGGMTYNEQFF
TRBJ1-1,.,TRBD1,TRBV29-1,TGCAGCCCCGTATACCCGCGGGACAGGGTTTCAGCTTTCTTT,CSPVYPRDRVSAFF
TRBJ2-7,many,TRBD1,TRBV10-3,TGTGCCATCAGCCCGGGACAGGTCTACGAGCAGTACTTC,CAISPGQVYEQYF
TRBJ2-1,.,.,TRBV2,TGTGCCAGCAGCGCAGACAGTTCGGGCGATGAGCAGTTCTTC,CASSADSSGDEQFF
TRBJ1-2,.,.,TRBV10-3,TGTGCCATCAGTGGCGGGGCGTATGGCTACACCTTC,CAISGGAYGYTF
TRBJ2-5,.,.,TRBV18,TGTGCCAGCTCCCCAGGGTTTAGAGAGACCCAGTACTTC,CASSPGFRETQYF
TRBJ2-5,.,TRBD2,TRBV20-1,TGCAGTGCTCGGGGGGTAGGGACCCAGTACTTC,CSARGVGTQYF
TRBJ1-2,.,TRBD1,TRBV2,TGTGCCAGCAGTGTGGGACAGGCGGTCGGCTATGGCTACACCTTC,CASSVGQAVGYGYTF
TRBJ1-1,.,.,TRBV5-1,TGCGCCAGCAGCCGGGTGTTGGGGGGGCCAGAAGCTTTCTTT,CASSRVLGGPEAFF
TRBJ2-3,few,.,TRBV6-6,TGTGCCAGCAGTTACCTAGGGGGAGCAAGCACAGATACGCAGTATTTT,CASSYLGGASTDTQYF
TRBJ2-5,.,.,TRBV20-1,TGCAGTGCTAAGCGAGAGACCCAGTACTTC,CSAKRETQYF
TRBJ2-1,.,TRBD2,TRBV5-1,TGCGCCAGCAGCTTCTCGCGGGAGGGCAATGAGCAGTTCTTC,CASSFSREGNEQFF
TRBJ2-4,.,TRBD2,TRBV3-1,TGTGCCAGCAGCCTGGGACTAGCGGGAGCTACGGGAGCCAAAAACATTCAGTACTTC,CASSLGLAGATGAKNIQYF
TRBJ2-3,once,.,TRBV20-1,TGCAGCGCTAAACCCGCGGGGACCCCTTCGTTCACAGATACGCAGTATTTT,CSAKPAGTPSFTDTQYF
TRBJ2-1,.,TRBD2,TRBV4-2,TGTGCCAGCAGCCAAACTAGCGGGATTTACAATGAGCAGTTCTTC,CASSQTSGIYNEQFF
TRBJ2-3,.,TRBD2,TRBV11-2,TGTGCCAGCAGCGACGGAACGAAACTAGCGGGGGGGCCGTTCGCCACAGATACGCAGTATTTT,CASSDGTKLAGGPFATDTQYF
TRBJ2-5,.,.,TRBV20-1,TGCAGTGCTAGAGATGTAATGGGGATAATAGAGACCCAGTACTTC,CSARDVMGIIETQYF
TRBJ2-5,.,TRBD2,TRBV7-9,TGTGCCAGCAGCCCCCGGGGGGACTCCAACCAAGAGACCCAGTACTTC,CASSPRGDSNQETQYF
TRBJ2-5,.,.,TRBV20-1,TGCAGTGCTAGGACCCCGGGACTGGAGACCCAGTACTTC,CSARTPGLETQYF
TRBJ2-3,.,.,TRBV3-1,TGTGCCAGCAGTCCTTGGGGCGGGTCCTCCACAGATACGCAGTATTTT,CASSPWGGSSTDTQYF
TRBJ1-5,.,.,TRBV7-9,TGTGCCAGCAGCTTAGGACGGGTTAGCAATCAGCCCCAGCATTTT,CASSLGRVSNQPQHF
TRBJ1-2,few,.,TRBV7-9,TGTGCCAGCAGCTTCGTGGGGGAAAACTATGGCTACACCTTC,CASSFVGENYGYTF
TRBJ2-5,.,.,TRBV20-1,TGCAGTGCTAGCGGAACGGAGACCCAGTACTTC,CSASGTETQYF
TRBJ2-1,few,TRBD2,TRBV7-3,TGTGCCAGCAGCTTACTCCAGCGGGAGACCAATGAGCAGTTCTTC,CASSLLQRETNEQFF
TRBJ2-1,few,.,TRBV6-6,TGTGCCAGCGGGAGGTTCAATGAGCAGTTCTTC,CASGRFNEQFF
TRBJ2-3,.,.,TRBV20-1,TGCAGTGCTAGAGGTGAATCCACAGATACGCAGTATTTT,CSARGESTDTQYF
TRBJ2-1,few,TRBD1,TRBV20-1,TGCAGTGCTAGAGACCCTCGGACAGGGACTGATGAGCAGTTCTTC,CSARDPRTGTDEQFF
TRBJ2-1,.,TRBD2,TRBV12-3/TRBV12-4,TGTGCCAGCAGAGGGGGGGCTTTTCGGCGGGAGGCTAGCCATGAGCAGTTCTTC,CASRGGAFRREASHEQFF
TRBJ1-2,few,.,TRBV25-1,TGTGCCAGCAGTGCGTCGGGGGTAGCTAACTATGGCTACACCTTC,CASSASGVANYGYTF
TRBJ2-1,.,.,TRBV5-6,TGTGCCAGCAGCTTGCAGGGGACTACCTACAATGAGCAGTTCTTC,CASSLQGTTYNEQFF
TRBJ2-1,few,.,TRBV7-8,TGTGCCAGCAGCTCCGGGTCGGCGGGGGAGCAGTTCTTC,CASSSGSAGEQFF
TRBJ2-1,.,TRBD2,TRBV19,TGTGCCAGTAGTTATGGACCACTAGCGGGAAAGAACTCCTACAATGAGCAGTTCTTC,CASSYGPLAGKNSYNEQFF
TRBJ2-7,.,TRBD2,TRBV6-6,TGTGCCAGCAGTTACTCAGAAGGACTAGTTTTGTCCGAGCAGTACTTC,CASSYSEGLVLSEQYF
TRBJ2-1,.,.,TRBV6-5,TGTGCCAGCAGTTATCCCCTCGGGGGATCCTACAATGAGCAGTTCTTC,CASSYPLGGSYNEQFF
TRBJ2-7,few,TRBD2,TRBV6-6,TGTGCCAGCAGTTATGCCGTGGGGACTAGCGGCGTCGAGCAGTACTTC,CASSYAVGTSGVEQYF
TRBJ2-7,.,.,TRBV6-5,TGTGCCAGCAGTGCCCACAGGTCCGAGCAGTACTTC,CASSAHRSEQYF
TRBJ1-5,.,.,TRBV27,TGTGCCAGCAGTTTACACCCCAATCAGCCCCAGCATTTT,CASSLHPNQPQHF
TRBJ2-7,.,.,TRBV9,TGTGCCAGCAGCCAGGGGGCGGGGGCCCCCTACGAGCAGTACTTC,CASSQGAGAPYEQYF
TRBJ1-2,.,.,TRBV7-2,TGTGCCAGCAGCTTAGAAATCCTATCCCCCAATGGCTACACCTTC,CASSLEILSPNGYTF